A single sample is the source of the 5 T cell receptor beta chains below, sequenced in a study of Tregs in tolerant kidney transplant recipients. TCRdb keeps only in-frame clones here, not all; method: immunoSEQ multiplex PCR. This table holds over 60,000 clones, around 90% found once. Material: CD4+ T cells from blood, obtained before the transplant. These receptors were collected from a human donor who received a combined kidney and bone marrow transplant.

The chain joins TRBV19 to TRBJ2-2; D is undetermined. Germline CDR1 reads LNHDA; CDR2 reads SQIVND (reference sequence). This CDR3 is built from 12 residues. The V and J ends lost 5 bases and 4 bases respectively, with 5 bases between them. The CDR3 sequence is CASSLRTGELFF. Written as DNA, the CDR3 is TGTGCCAGTAGTCTTCGCACCGGGGAGCTGTTTTTT.

The chain links TRBV5-1 to TRBJ2-7; D gene unclear. From germline, CDR1 is SGHRS and CDR2 YFSETQ. This CDR3 is 14 amino acids long. With 0 bases removed from V and 0 bases from J, the gap between germline ends came to 7 bases. CDR3 DNA: TGCGCCAGCAGCTTGGAGCAGGCCTCCTACGAGCAGTACTTC. This encodes CASSLEQASYEQYF.

The V gene is TRBV6-1, the J gene TRBJ2-7, with 13 bases identical to TRBD2. This CDR3 is 14 amino acids long. Germline CDR1 MNHNS, CDR2 SASEGT. With 10 bases clipped from V and 1 base from J, the junction kept 4 bases outside the gene matches. The chain's CDR3 is CAIRTSGSSYEQYF. In nucleotides, the CDR3 is TGTGCCATCCGGACTAGCGGGAGTTCCTACGAGCAGTACTTC.

The chain has TRBV6-6 and TRBJ1-5; perhaps TRBD1 as D (5 bases). The CDR3 covers 13 residues. V lost 5 bases, J lost 5 bases, and 10 bases lay in between. Germline CDR1 and CDR2: MNHNY and SVGAGI (reference sequence). The CDR3 nucleotides read TGTGCCAGCAGTCTGGACAAGTATCAGCCCCAGCATTTT. Its translation is CASSLDKYQPQHF.

V usage is TRBV19 and J usage is TRBJ2-2, with 11 bases that match TRBD1. Trimming at V came to 5 bases and at J to 3 bases, leaving 2 bases not matched to a gene. The CDR3 extends over 15 amino acids. The germline gives CDR1 LNHDA, CDR2 SQIVND (reference sequence). As DNA, the CDR3 is TGTGCCAGTAGTGGGACAGGGGGTCACACCGGGGAGCTGTTTTTT. Amino acids: CASSGTGGHTGELFF.